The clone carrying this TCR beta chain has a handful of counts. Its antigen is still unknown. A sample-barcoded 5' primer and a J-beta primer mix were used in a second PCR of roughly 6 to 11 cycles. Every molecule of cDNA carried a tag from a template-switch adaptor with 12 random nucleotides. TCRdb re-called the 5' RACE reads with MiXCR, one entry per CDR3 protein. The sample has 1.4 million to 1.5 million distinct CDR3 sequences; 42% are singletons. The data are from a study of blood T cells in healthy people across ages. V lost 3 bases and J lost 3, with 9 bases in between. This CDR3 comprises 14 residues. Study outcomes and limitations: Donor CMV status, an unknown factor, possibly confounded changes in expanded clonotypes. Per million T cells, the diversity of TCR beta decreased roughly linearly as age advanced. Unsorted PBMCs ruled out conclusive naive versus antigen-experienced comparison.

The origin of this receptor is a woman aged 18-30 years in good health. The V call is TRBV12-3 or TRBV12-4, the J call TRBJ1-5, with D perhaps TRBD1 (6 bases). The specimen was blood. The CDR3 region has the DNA TGTGCCAGCAGTTTCCGGGACACCAATCAGCCCCAGCATTTT. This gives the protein CASSFRDTNQPQHF.